This TCR beta chain was captured in a study of Ad26.COV2.S vaccination and SARS-CoV-2 variants. In the study overall: Of the COV1001 trial arms, the Ad26.COV2.S arm included the donor. Each vaccinee took Ad26.COV2.S intramuscularly, once or twice 56 days apart. General observations from the study: Total T cell responses, in the TCR breadth and depth analyses, may have been underestimated.

Specified treatment: around 19 received Ad26.COV2.S at low or high dose, single or two shots; roughly five received placebo; per-sample allocation not given. The samples were gathered on day 63 after the first injection of vaccine or placebo. Boston provided a donor who was an adult aged 18-55 years. Sequenced by immunoSEQ multiplex PCR; TCRdb stores in-frame clones only, minus some. The sample holds about 320,000 clones, about 82% seen once. CDR1 and CDR2 from the germline V gene are MDHEN and SYDVKM. V gave up 10 bases and J gave up 0 bases; unmatched junction bases: 11. This CDR3 region has 16 residues. Comments on this clone: Its specificity is not known.

Sequences were derived from peripheral blood, sampled in a trial of Ad26.COV2.S vaccine versus placebo. This chain connects TRBV28 to TRBJ1-1, with 10 bases fitting TRBD1. The sequence was collected from a person between 18 and 60 years old who received the Ad26.COV2.S COVID-19 vaccine or a placebo. The CDR3 nucleotides read TGTGCCACTCTCTTCGGGACAGGGGCAATGAACACTGAAGCTTTCTTT. Its protein is CATLFGTGAMNTEAFF.